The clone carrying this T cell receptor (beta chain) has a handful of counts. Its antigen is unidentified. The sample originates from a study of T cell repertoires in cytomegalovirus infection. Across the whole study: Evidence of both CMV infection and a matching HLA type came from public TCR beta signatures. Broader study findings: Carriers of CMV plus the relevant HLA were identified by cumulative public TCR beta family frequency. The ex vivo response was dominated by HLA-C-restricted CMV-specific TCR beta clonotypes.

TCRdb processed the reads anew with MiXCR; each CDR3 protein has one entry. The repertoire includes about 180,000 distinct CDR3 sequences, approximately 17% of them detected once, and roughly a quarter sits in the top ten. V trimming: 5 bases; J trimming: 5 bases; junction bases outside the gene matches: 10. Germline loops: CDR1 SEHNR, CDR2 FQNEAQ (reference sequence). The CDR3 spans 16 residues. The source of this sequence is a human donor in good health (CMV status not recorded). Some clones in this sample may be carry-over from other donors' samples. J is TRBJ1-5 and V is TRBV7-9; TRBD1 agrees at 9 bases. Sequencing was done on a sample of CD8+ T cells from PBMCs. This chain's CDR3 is CASSPPDRGEDQPQHF. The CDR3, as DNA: TGTGCCAGCAGCCCGCCTGACAGGGGGGAGGATCAGCCCCAGCATTTT. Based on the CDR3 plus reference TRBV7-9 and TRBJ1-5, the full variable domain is DTGVSQNPRHKITKRGQNVTFRCDPISEHNRLYWYRQTLGQGPEFLTYFQNEAQLEKSRLLSDRFSAERPKGSFSTLEIQRTEQGDSAMYLCASSPPDRGEDQPQHFGDGTRLSIL.